The subject of this entry is one T cell receptor beta chain. The data derive from a study of blood T cell repertoires in COVID-19. Study overall: Donors in the United States, Italy and Spain gave samples during acute or convalescent COVID-19. Sources were T cells, B-cell-depleted T cells, or PBMCs; the material itself was cDNA or gDNA.

Authors' analysis steps: Estimation of nucleated cell counts relied on the amplification of reference gene primers. Clones were read by immunoSEQ multiplex PCR, and TCRdb kept only the in-frame ones, dropping some. V, J and clone size are taken as reported in that table, and D and trimming were inferred from the DNA itself. The data show roughly 80,000 clones, over 80% seen once. This clonotype originated in a man aged 55 to 69 with active or convalescent COVID-19. Source material: peripheral blood.

The DNA of the CDR3 is TGCGCCAGCAGCCAAGGAGGGGGCGAGACTGAAGCTTTCTTT. This sequence encodes CASSQGGGETEAFF. V and J are TRBV4-3 and TRBJ1-1; TRBD1 matches at 7 bases. Germline lookup yields CDR1 LGHNA and CDR2 YSLEER. Trimming took 1 base from V and 5 from J; bases not matched to a gene: 4. The CDR3 loop spans 14 amino acids.